The T cell receptor beta chain under discussion was sequenced for a study of blood T cell repertoires in COVID-19. Background on the study: From the United States, Italy and Spain came samples of acute and convalescent COVID-19. The analysed material was cDNA or gDNA that came from T cells, B-cell-depleted T cells, or PBMCs.

In the source study's methods: Counts of nucleated cells, estimated from reference gene primer amplification, were obtained. Libraries were prepared by immunoSEQ multiplex PCR; TCRdb keeps only in-frame clonotypes and omits some of them. The V and J calls and clone size come from that table; D and trimming were worked out from the DNA. The sample contains about 300,000 clones, 87% of which appear only once. The CDR3 consists of 16 residues. CDR1 and CDR2 from the germline V gene are SGHVS and FNYEAQ. Germline trimming cut 5 bases from V and 6 bases from J; bases unmatched to any gene: 13. Only one count was recorded for this clone.

The receptor was isolated from a middle-aged woman who had recovered from COVID-19. The chain employs TRBV7-6 and TRBJ2-7; 10 bases map to TRBD1. Sequenced material: peripheral blood. The CDR3 nucleotides read TGTGCCAGCAGCCACCTGTCGGGACAGGGGTCCGCCGAGCAGTACTTC. Protein product: CASSHLSGQGSAEQYF.